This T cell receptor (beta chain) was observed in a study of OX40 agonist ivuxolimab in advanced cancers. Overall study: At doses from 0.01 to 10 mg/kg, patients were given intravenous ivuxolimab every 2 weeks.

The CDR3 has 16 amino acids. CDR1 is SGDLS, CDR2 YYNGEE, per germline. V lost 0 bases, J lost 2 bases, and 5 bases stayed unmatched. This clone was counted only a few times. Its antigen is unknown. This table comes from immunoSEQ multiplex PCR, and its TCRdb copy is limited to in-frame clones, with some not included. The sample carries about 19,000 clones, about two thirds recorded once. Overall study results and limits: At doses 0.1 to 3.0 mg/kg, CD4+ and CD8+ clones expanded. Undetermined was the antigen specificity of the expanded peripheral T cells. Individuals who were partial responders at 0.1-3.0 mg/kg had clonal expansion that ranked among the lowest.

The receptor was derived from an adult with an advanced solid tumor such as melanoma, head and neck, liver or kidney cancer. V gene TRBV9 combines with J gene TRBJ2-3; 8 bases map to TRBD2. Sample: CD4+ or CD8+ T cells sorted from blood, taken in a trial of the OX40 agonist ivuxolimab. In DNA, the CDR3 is TGTGCCAGCAGCGTAGAAGCGGGAGCTCCCACAGATACGCAGTATTTT. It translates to CASSVEAGAPTDTQYF.